A single sample gave rise to the 2 T cell receptor beta chains below, sequenced in a study of cytomegalovirus exposure and HLA in healthy donors (TCRdb year 2017). Library prep was done by the immunoSEQ multiplex PCR assay. The multiplex PCR relied on a mix of 60 forward primers for TCR Vbeta segments and 13 reverse primers for TCR Jbeta segments. TCRdb took over this immuneACCESS table, retaining in-frame rearrangements with V and J assigned. Such tables are incomplete; in checked studies, under half of the missing clones stem from an unresolved V gene, and the remainder is unexplained. This sample is represented by around 150,000 clones; under 85% of them were singletons. The top ten constitute roughly 4.3% of the sample. Sample: PBMCs. These receptors originate from a man between 50 and 59 years old in good health and CMV-seropositive.

The chain joins TRBV30 to TRBJ1-2, with unresolved D. This CDR3 contains 14 residues. Trimming removed 5 bases from V and 3 bases from J, with 16 bases in between. Looked up from germline, CDR1 is GTSNPN and CDR2 is SVGIG (reference sequence). CDR3 nucleotides: TGTGCCTGGGTTCACAATGCGGGGTACTATGGCTACACCTTC. Translated, it gives CAWVHNAGYYGYTF. Full variable domain (remainder filled in from reference TRBV30 and TRBJ1-2): SQTIHQWPATLVQPVGSPLSLECTVEGTSNPNLYWYRQAAGRGLQLLFYSVGIGQISSEVPQNLSASRPQDRQFILSSKKLLLSDSGFYLCAWVHNAGYYGYTFGSGTRLTVV.

V and J are TRBV27 and TRBJ2-7; 7 bases agree with TRBD1. Germline assignment: CDR1 MNHEY and CDR2 SMNVEV (reference sequence). This CDR3 region has 15 residues. J lost 2 bases, V lost 3 bases, and 7 bases had no gene match. CDR3 bases: TGTGCCAGCAGTTTGACAGGGCATTACACCTACGAGCAGTACTTC. This gives the protein CASSLTGHYTYEQYF.